The rows below give T cell receptor beta chains drawn from one sample of a study of T-cell reconstitution after alpha-beta-depleted transplantation in children. TCRdb processed the PCR reads anew with MiXCR; each CDR3 protein has one entry. The sample includes 600,000 to 800,000 distinct CDR3 sequences, around 13% of them seen just once. The sample in question was PBMCs, obtained before TCRalphabeta/CD19-depleted stem cell transplant. These TCRs come from a girl aged 2-10 years with congenital amegakaryocytic thrombocytopenia, due to receive a stem cell transplant. CDR3s include the opening cysteine and the closing phenylalanine or tryptophan. The D gene is left open where the match is weak. The size field is filled for only some rows; it gives once, few, many or a size class.

J gene: TRBJ1-4
clone size: few
D gene: .
V gene: TRBV7-9
CDR3 DNA: TGTGCCAGCAGCTTACCCCGGTGGGGCGACCCTAATGAAAAACTGTTTTTT
CDR3 protein: CASSLPRWGDPNEKLFF

J gene: TRBJ1-1
clone size: many
D gene: TRBD1
V gene: TRBV20-1
CDR3 DNA: TGCAGTGCTAGAGAAGGCGGGACAGGGTGGACTGAAGCTTTCTTT
CDR3 protein: CSAREGGTGWTEAFF

J gene: TRBJ2-5
clone size: .
D gene: .
V gene: TRBV20-1
CDR3 DNA: TGCAGTGCTAGTATTCTAGGTCTCCAAGAGACCCAGTACTTC
CDR3 protein: CSASILGLQETQYF

J gene: TRBJ1-3
clone size: .
D gene: .
V gene: TRBV27
CDR3 DNA: TGTGCCAGCGGTTTAAGTCCGGGGGCCAGCGACACCATATATTTT
CDR3 protein: CASGLSPGASDTIYF

J gene: TRBJ2-1
clone size: few
D gene: .
V gene: TRBV5-6
CDR3 DNA: TGTGCCAGCAGCCGCGGTTGGGGCAATGAGCAGTTCTTC
CDR3 protein: CASSRGWGNEQFF

J gene: TRBJ2-3
clone size: many
D gene: .
V gene: TRBV6-1
CDR3 DNA: TGTGCCAGCACCCTCGGCGGCACAGATACGCAGTATTTT
CDR3 protein: CASTLGGTDTQYF

J gene: TRBJ1-4
clone size: once
D gene: .
V gene: TRBV27
CDR3 DNA: TGTGCCAGCAGTTTACATCCGGATGAAAAACTGTTTTTT
CDR3 protein: CASSLHPDEKLFF

J gene: TRBJ2-7
clone size: many
D gene: .
V gene: TRBV5-1
CDR3 DNA: TGCGCCAGCAGCTGGGAGCCGAGGAGCTCCTACGAGCAGTACTTC
CDR3 protein: CASSWEPRSSYEQYF

J gene: TRBJ2-5
clone size: .
D gene: TRBD2
V gene: TRBV4-2
CDR3 DNA: TGTGCCAGCAGCCAAGACCCTGGACTAGCGGGAGGGCCAAACCCTAACACCGCTGTATTC
CDR3 protein: CASSQDPGLAGGPNPNTAVF

J gene: TRBJ2-7
clone size: many
D gene: .
V gene: TRBV18
CDR3 DNA: TGTGCCAGCTCACCTTCGGGAACCTACGAGCAGTACTTC
CDR3 protein: CASSPSGTYEQYF

J gene: TRBJ2-5
clone size: many
D gene: TRBD2
V gene: TRBV7-8
CDR3 DNA: TGTGCCAGCAGTCGAAGCGGGGAGCTATGGGAAGAGACCCAGTACTTC
CDR3 protein: CASSRSGELWEETQYF

J gene: TRBJ2-4
clone size: .
D gene: .
V gene: TRBV6-1
CDR3 DNA: TGTGCCAGCAGTGAGAATGGGGGGGCCGTAGCCAAAAACATTCAGTACTTC
CDR3 protein: CASSENGGAVAKNIQYF

J gene: TRBJ2-1
clone size: few
D gene: TRBD1
V gene: TRBV20-1
CDR3 DNA: TGCAGTGCGGACAGGGCTATAATAGGTGAGCAGTTCTTC
CDR3 protein: CSADRAIIGEQFF

J gene: TRBJ1-5
clone size: once
D gene: .
V gene: TRBV3-1
CDR3 DNA: TGTGCCAGCGGGACAAACAATCAGCCCCAGCATTTT
CDR3 protein: CASGTNNQPQHF

J gene: TRBJ2-2
clone size: few
D gene: TRBD2
V gene: TRBV7-3
CDR3 DNA: TGTGCCAGCAGTTACGGGGGGGCTCGGGAGCTGTTTTTT
CDR3 protein: CASSYGGARELFF

J gene: TRBJ2-5
clone size: few
D gene: .
V gene: TRBV7-9
CDR3 DNA: TGTGCCAGCAGCTTAGCGCAAGGGGATGAGACCCAGTACTTC
CDR3 protein: CASSLAQGDETQYF

J gene: TRBJ1-1
clone size: few
D gene: .
V gene: TRBV10-3
CDR3 DNA: TGTGCCATCAGTGAGTCGAGTGGGCCGTGGGGGACCCCTGAAGCTTTCTTT
CDR3 protein: CAISESSGPWGTPEAFF

J gene: TRBJ2-6
clone size: .
D gene: .
V gene: TRBV4-1
CDR3 DNA: TGCGCCAGCAGCCAAGTCCGACAGCCGTCTGGGGCCAACGTCCTGACTTTC
CDR3 protein: CASSQVRQPSGANVLTF

J gene: TRBJ2-4
clone size: few
D gene: .
V gene: TRBV5-1
CDR3 DNA: TGCGCCAGCAGCTTGGCCGGGGGCGATAAAAACATTCAGTACTTC
CDR3 protein: CASSLAGGDKNIQYF

J gene: TRBJ1-5
clone size: .
D gene: .
V gene: TRBV27
CDR3 DNA: TGTGCCAGCAGTTTATGGGCCTCCGCAGGGGACCCTCGGCCCCAGCATTTT
CDR3 protein: CASSLWASAGDPRPQHF

J gene: TRBJ1-5
clone size: many
D gene: .
V gene: TRBV29-1
CDR3 DNA: TGCAGCGTATGGGTGGACCGTACCCAGCATTTT
CDR3 protein: CSVWVDRTQHF

J gene: TRBJ2-1
clone size: many
D gene: .
V gene: TRBV20-1
CDR3 DNA: TGCAGTGCTGTTGATAGCGGACCGACCCACAATGAGCAGTTCTTC
CDR3 protein: CSAVDSGPTHNEQFF

J gene: TRBJ2-5
clone size: few
D gene: TRBD2
V gene: TRBV5-1
CDR3 DNA: TGCGCCAGCAGCGATAGCGGGGCCGCCCAGTACTTC
CDR3 protein: CASSDSGAAQYF

J gene: TRBJ1-1
clone size: few
D gene: .
V gene: TRBV6-2/TRBV6-3
CDR3 DNA: TGTGCCAGCACCCGAAGGTGGGAAGCTTTCTTT
CDR3 protein: CASTRRWEAFF

J gene: TRBJ2-3
clone size: many
D gene: .
V gene: TRBV10-3
CDR3 DNA: TGTGCCATCAGTGGGAGATCGGAGGGGGGCACAGATACGCAGTATTTT
CDR3 protein: CAISGRSEGGTDTQYF

J gene: TRBJ2-1
clone size: few
D gene: .
V gene: TRBV20-1
CDR3 DNA: TGCAGTGCCCTGCCTTTTGCGAGCTCCTACAATGAGCAGTTCTTC
CDR3 protein: CSALPFASSYNEQFF

J gene: TRBJ1-1
clone size: many
D gene: .
V gene: TRBV20-1
CDR3 DNA: TGCAGTGCTAGGGATAATACAGGGAACACTGAAGCTTTCTTT
CDR3 protein: CSARDNTGNTEAFF

J gene: TRBJ2-7
clone size: many
D gene: .
V gene: TRBV20-1
CDR3 DNA: TGCAGTGCTAGGGAGGCCTACGAGCAGTACTTC
CDR3 protein: CSAREAYEQYF

J gene: TRBJ2-1
clone size: many
D gene: .
V gene: TRBV5-1
CDR3 DNA: TGCGCCAGCAGCTTGGTATTCTCGGGGAATGAGCAGTTCTTC
CDR3 protein: CASSLVFSGNEQFF

J gene: TRBJ2-1
clone size: many
D gene: .
V gene: TRBV7-3
CDR3 DNA: TGTGCCAGCAGCTATAGGTCGGACAGCACTAATGAGCAGTTCTTC
CDR3 protein: CASSYRSDSTNEQFF

J gene: TRBJ1-2
clone size: once
D gene: TRBD1
V gene: TRBV5-1
CDR3 DNA: TGCGCCAGCAGCTTGGAGGGCAGGGGGGATATTGGCTACACCTTC
CDR3 protein: CASSLEGRGDIGYTF

J gene: TRBJ2-1
clone size: .
D gene: .
V gene: TRBV25-1
CDR3 DNA: TGTGCCAGCAGTCCCCGCCAGCGGCCCTACAATGAGCAGTTCTTC
CDR3 protein: CASSPRQRPYNEQFF

J gene: TRBJ1-2
clone size: many
D gene: TRBD1
V gene: TRBV29-1
CDR3 DNA: TGCAGCGCAGGGAACAGGGGTTCGGGTGGCTACACCTTC
CDR3 protein: CSAGNRGSGGYTF

J gene: TRBJ1-3
clone size: many
D gene: .
V gene: TRBV5-1
CDR3 DNA: TGCGCCAGCAGCTTGGGGCCGGGTTACTCTGGAAACACCATATATTTT
CDR3 protein: CASSLGPGYSGNTIYF

J gene: TRBJ2-3
clone size: few
D gene: .
V gene: TRBV7-6
CDR3 DNA: TGTGCCAGCAGCCTGAGCAGGGTGGAGGCGGCAGATACGCAGTATTTT
CDR3 protein: CASSLSRVEAADTQYF

J gene: TRBJ2-7
clone size: few
D gene: .
V gene: TRBV3-1
CDR3 DNA: TGTGCCAGCAGCCTCCAGGGGTCAAGGTCCTACGAGCAGTACTTC
CDR3 protein: CASSLQGSRSYEQYF

J gene: TRBJ2-7
clone size: many
D gene: .
V gene: TRBV5-8
CDR3 DNA: TGTGCCAGCAGCTCCGTATTGGCGGGAACTTACGAGCAGTACTTC
CDR3 protein: CASSSVLAGTYEQYF

J gene: TRBJ1-6
clone size: many
D gene: .
V gene: TRBV7-9
CDR3 DNA: TGTGCCAGCAGCCCATTGGGCTCCTATAATTCACCCCTCCACTTT
CDR3 protein: CASSPLGSYNSPLHF

J gene: TRBJ1-2
clone size: few
D gene: .
V gene: TRBV12-3/TRBV12-4
CDR3 DNA: TGTGCCAGCAGAGGGGGCTATGGCTACACCTTC
CDR3 protein: CASRGGYGYTF

J gene: TRBJ1-5
clone size: .
D gene: .
V gene: TRBV20-1
CDR3 DNA: TGCAGTGCTAGTCACGGGGGGAGCAATCAGCCCCAGCATTTT
CDR3 protein: CSASHGGSNQPQHF

J gene: TRBJ2-1
clone size: few
D gene: TRBD2
V gene: TRBV20-1
CDR3 DNA: TGCACGATGGCGGGAGGCCCATCGGAGCAGTTCTTC
CDR3 protein: CTMAGGPSEQFF